The rows below give T cell receptor beta chains drawn from one sample of a study of blood T cell repertoires in COVID-19. Profiled with immunoSEQ multiplex PCR; TCRdb holds only in-frame clones, not every one. The sample contains some 150,000 clones, about 85% of which appear only once. Sequencing input: peripheral blood. All receptors come from a woman in her 70s with acute or convalescent COVID-19. Both conserved end residues are part of each CDR3. D genes are given only for firm matches. Rows may omit the clone size; those that give it use once, few, many or a size class.

clone size: NA
D gene: TRBD1
J gene: TRBJ2-7
V gene: TRBV18
CDR3 DNA: TGTGCCAGCTCATCTCTGACAGGGGGCGACGAGCAGTACTTC
CDR3 protein: CASSSLTGGDEQYF

clone size: NA
D gene: NA
J gene: TRBJ1-2
V gene: TRBV9
CDR3 DNA: TGTGCCAGCACCCCCTTTCGGGAGGGCTCGGGTGGCTACACCTTC
CDR3 protein: CASTPFREGSGGYTF

clone size: NA
D gene: NA
J gene: TRBJ2-2
V gene: TRBV9
CDR3 DNA: TGTGCCAGCAGCGTAAGCTCGTCCACCGGGGAGCTGTTTTTT
CDR3 protein: CASSVSSSTGELFF

clone size: NA
D gene: TRBD1
J gene: TRBJ1-6
V gene: TRBV5-1
CDR3 DNA: TGCGCCAGCAGCCCGGACAGGGGGACGTCACCCCTCCACTTT
CDR3 protein: CASSPDRGTSPLHF

clone size: NA
D gene: NA
J gene: TRBJ2-2
V gene: TRBV18
CDR3 DNA: TGTGCCAGCTCACCTCAAGGGGGTTGGACCGGGGAGCTGTTTTTT
CDR3 protein: CASSPQGGWTGELFF

clone size: NA
D gene: NA
J gene: TRBJ2-5
V gene: TRBV6-5
CDR3 DNA: TGTGCCAGCAGTCCCTCTCCCGGGACTCCACGGGCCCAGTACTTC
CDR3 protein: CASSPSPGTPRAQYF

clone size: NA
D gene: TRBD1
J gene: TRBJ1-1
V gene: TRBV16
CDR3 DNA: TGTGCCAGCAGCCCCGGCGGACAGGGGAACACTGAAGCTTTCTTT
CDR3 protein: CASSPGGQGNTEAFF

clone size: NA
D gene: TRBD1
J gene: TRBJ1-2
V gene: TRBV19
CDR3 DNA: TGTGCCAGTAGTATCCCGGGACTCAGGGGGCATGGCTACACCTTC
CDR3 protein: CASSIPGLRGHGYTF

clone size: NA
D gene: NA
J gene: TRBJ1-2
V gene: TRBV2
CDR3 DNA: TGTGCCAGCAGTCCGGGAGTCTATGGCTACACCTTC
CDR3 protein: CASSPGVYGYTF

clone size: NA
D gene: NA
J gene: TRBJ2-1
V gene: TRBV27
CDR3 DNA: TGTGCCAGCAGTTTATCGTCTAGCACCACCAATGAGCAGTTCTTC
CDR3 protein: CASSLSSSTTNEQFF

clone size: NA
D gene: NA
J gene: TRBJ1-5
V gene: TRBV23-1
CDR3 DNA: TGCGCCAGCAGTCAATCGAACAGGGATCAGCCCCAGCATTTT
CDR3 protein: CASSQSNRDQPQHF

clone size: NA
D gene: NA
J gene: TRBJ1-1
V gene: TRBV2
CDR3 DNA: TGTGCCAGCGGAAAGGGTCGGGGGGTGGGCACTGAAGCTTTCTTT
CDR3 protein: CASGKGRGVGTEAFF

clone size: once
D gene: TRBD1
J gene: TRBJ1-1
V gene: TRBV11-2
CDR3 DNA: TGTGCCAGCAGCTTCACCAGGGGGCAGTTGACTGAAGCTTTCTTT
CDR3 protein: CASSFTRGQLTEAFF

clone size: NA
D gene: TRBD1
J gene: TRBJ1-2
V gene: TRBV12-3/TRBV12-4
CDR3 DNA: TGTGCCAGCAGCCGGGGACAGGGCTATGGCTACACCTTC
CDR3 protein: CASSRGQGYGYTF

clone size: NA
D gene: NA
J gene: TRBJ1-3
V gene: TRBV6-5
CDR3 DNA: TGTGCCAGCACGGGCTCTGGAAACACCATATATTTT
CDR3 protein: CASTGSGNTIYF

clone size: NA
D gene: TRBD2
J gene: TRBJ2-5
V gene: TRBV20-1
CDR3 DNA: TGCAGTGCTAGTAGTTCCAGCGGGGCCTCGACCCAGTACTTC
CDR3 protein: CSASSSSGASTQYF

clone size: NA
D gene: TRBD1
J gene: TRBJ1-4
V gene: TRBV20-1
CDR3 DNA: TGCAGTGCTAGTGGTTCGGACAGGGGGACTAATGAAAAACTGTTTTTT
CDR3 protein: CSASGSDRGTNEKLFF

clone size: few
D gene: NA
J gene: TRBJ1-1
V gene: TRBV9
CDR3 DNA: TGTGCCAGCAGCGTAGAAGACAGGCTGAACACTGAAGCTTTCTTT
CDR3 protein: CASSVEDRLNTEAFF

clone size: NA
D gene: NA
J gene: TRBJ1-6
V gene: TRBV6-6
CDR3 DNA: TGTGCCAGCAGACTCACAGGGACAAATTCACCCCTCCACTTT
CDR3 protein: CASRLTGTNSPLHF

clone size: NA
D gene: NA
J gene: TRBJ2-5
V gene: TRBV12-2
CDR3 DNA: TGTGCAAGTCGTGGGGGGGCACAAGAGACCCAGTACTTC
CDR3 protein: CASRGGAQETQYF

clone size: NA
D gene: TRBD1
J gene: TRBJ2-5
V gene: TRBV7-9
CDR3 DNA: TGTGCCAGCAGCCGACTGGACAGGGGGCGAGAGACCCAGTACTTC
CDR3 protein: CASSRLDRGRETQYF

clone size: few
D gene: NA
J gene: TRBJ1-2
V gene: TRBV2
CDR3 DNA: TGTGCCAGCAGTGAGCAGGGAAACTATGGCTACACCTTC
CDR3 protein: CASSEQGNYGYTF